This T cell receptor (beta chain) was captured by sequencing in a study of T cell responses to AZD1222 COVID-19 vaccine. Study results and limitations: Donors, mostly white British, included more females; clonal diversity was possibly underestimated.

TCRdb's table, derived via immunoSEQ multiplex PCR, lists solely in-frame clones and lacks some. Of around 120,000 clones listed, roughly 89% were seen once; the top ten hold 0.9% to 1.3%. On this clone: The antigen remains unidentified.

Germline CDR1 and CDR2: KGHDR and SFDVKD. This CDR3 region has 13 residues. Trimming took 7 bases from V and 5 from J, leaving 13 bases between them. The clonotype comes from an adult who received the AZD1222 COVID-19 vaccine. Material: peripheral blood, obtained 28 days after the second AZD1222 dose. This chain links TRBV24-1 with TRBJ1-2; a possible D gene is TRBD1 (6 bases). The CDR3 loop reads CATSPGASYGYTF. Written as DNA, the CDR3 is TGTGCCACCAGCCCAGGGGCTTCGTATGGCTACACCTTC.